These 17 T cell receptor beta chains originate from one sample sequenced in a study of blood T cell repertoires in COVID-19. Clones were read by immunoSEQ multiplex PCR, and TCRdb kept only the in-frame ones, dropping some. The data show approximately 100,000 clones, 82% seen once. Sequencing input: peripheral blood. The origin of the receptors is a man between 65 and 85 years old with acute or convalescent COVID-19.

The rearrangement links TRBV15 to TRBJ2-2; 8 nucleotides match TRBD1. Germline lookup yields CDR1 LNHNV and CDR2 YYDKDF (reference sequence). The junction had 12 bases not matched to a gene; V was cut back by 1 base and J by 8 bases. This CDR3 has 17 residues. CDR3 nucleotides: TGTGCCACCAGCAGAGCTACTTCTACAGGGGGACGAGGGGAGCTGTTTTTT. Translated, it gives CATSRATSTGGRGELFF.

The chain joins TRBV5-1 to TRBJ1-1; the D is unclear. This CDR3 contains 15 residues. Per the germline V gene, CDR1 is SGHRS and CDR2 is YFSETQ. Trimming pared 2 bases from V and 3 bases from J, leaving 14 bases between. CDR3 nucleotides: TGCGCCAGCAGCTTAAATCTCGGGAGGGACACTGAAGCTTTCTTT. It is translated as CASSLNLGRDTEAFF.

The chain carries TRBV7-9 and TRBJ2-3; D is uncertain. V lost 5 bases, J lost 5 bases, and 17 bases lay in between. The CDR3 is made up of 15 amino acids. CDR1 is SEHNR, CDR2 FQNEAQ, per germline (reference sequence). The CDR3 nucleotides are TGTGCCAGCAGCCCTTTCGGGTCGGTCGAAGATACGCAGTATTTT. Its protein is CASSPFGSVEDTQYF.

The rearrangement joins TRBV10-3 to TRBJ2-7; D remains unclear. Germline CDR1 is ENHRY and CDR2 is SYGVKD. V dropped 6 bases and J dropped 3 bases, with 9 bases sitting between them. The CDR3 has 12 residues. CDR3 coding DNA: TGTGCCATCAGATCAGACATCTACGAGCAGTACTTC. Translation: CAIRSDIYEQYF.

The chain recombines TRBV14 with TRBJ1-6; D is perhaps TRBD1 (6 bases). The CDR3 is made up of 16 amino acids. The V end lost 4 bases, the J end lost 3 bases, and 13 bases lay between the germline ends. Germline V CDR1 and CDR2: SGHDN, FVKESK. The CDR3 region has the DNA TGTGCCAGCAGCCCAGGGGCAGGCCGCTATAATTCACCCCTCCACTTT. Translating gives CASSPGAGRYNSPLHF.

As concerns this clone: One end of the junction fails to match germline, which may point to a read error. The chain joins TRBV27 to TRBJ1-5; tentatively, D is TRBD1 (6 bases). CDR1 is MNHEY and CDR2 is SMNVEV in the germline V gene (reference sequence). This CDR3 spans 13 amino acids. CDR3 loop: CASSPDSTQPQHF. The CDR3 coding sequence is TGTGCCAGCAGCCCGGACAGCACTCAGCCCCAGCATTTT.

J is TRBJ1-3 and V is TRBV6-6, with D maybe TRBD1 (5 bases). The V end lost 8 bases, the J end lost 4 bases, and 9 bases lay between the germline ends. Germline CDR1 MNHNY, CDR2 SVGAGI (reference sequence). The CDR3 consists of 12 residues. The CDR3 bases are TGTGCCAGCGGACATTTAGGAAACACCATATATTTT. Its translation: CASGHLGNTIYF.

The V gene is TRBV3-1 (or the pseudogene TRBV3-2), the J gene TRBJ2-7; weak D call: TRBD2 (7 bases). Germline values: CDR1 LGHDT, CDR2 YNNKEL (reference sequence). V lost 5 bases and J lost 3, with 11 bases in between. The CDR3 consists of 13 residues. The CDR3 coding sequence is TGTGCCAGCAGCTACAGGGAGGGCTACGAGCAGTACTTC. Translated, it gives CASSYREGYEQYF.

This clone appeared once. The gene calls are TRBV9 and TRBJ2-5; 7 bases align to TRBD2. CDR3 length: 16 residues. J was trimmed by 1 base and V by 0 bases; bases with no gene match: 6. Germline CDR1 is SGDLS and CDR2 is YYNGEE. The CDR3 is CASSVADGEGQETQYF. The CDR3 DNA reads TGTGCCAGCAGCGTAGCGGACGGGGAGGGCCAAGAGACCCAGTACTTC.

The chain joins TRBV6-5 to TRBJ1-2; 8 bases line up with TRBD1. J was trimmed by 8 bases and V by 7 bases; bases with no gene match: 9. The CDR3 is made up of 13 amino acids. Germline V gives CDR1 MNHEY, CDR2 SVGAGI. The chain's CDR3 is CASTVDRGGGYTF. The CDR3 DNA is TGTGCCAGCACCGTCGACAGGGGAGGAGGCTACACCTTC.

The J gene is TRBJ1-3, the V gene TRBV7-9, with a tentative D call TRBD1 (6 bases). The V gene lost 5 bases and the J gene lost 0 bases, with 11 bases spanning the gap. The CDR3 is 15 amino acids. Germline V gene sequence: CDR1 SEHNR, CDR2 FQNEAQ (reference sequence). The CDR3 is CASSSDRSSGNTIYF. Here the CDR3 DNA reads TGTGCCAGCAGCAGCGACAGGAGCTCTGGAAACACCATATATTTT.

The chain has TRBV6-5 and TRBJ2-6; the D is unclear. The CDR3 has 13 residues. CDR1 is MNHEY, CDR2 SVGAGI, per germline. V was pared by 4 bases and J by 1 base, with 2 bases between. The chain's CDR3 is CASSSSGANVLTF. The CDR3 DNA is TGTGCCAGCAGTTCTTCTGGGGCCAACGTCCTGACTTTC.

The gene calls are TRBV6-6 and TRBJ2-5, with 10 bases lining up with TRBD1. After removal of 3 bases from V and 3 bases from J, the junction contained 7 bases not matched to a gene. Looked up from germline, CDR1 is MNHNY and CDR2 is SVGAGI (reference sequence). CDR3 length equals 16 residues. CDR3 sequence (DNA): TGTGCCAGCAGTTATGGACAGGGGGTGGGAAAAGAGACCCAGTACTTC. It translates to CASSYGQGVGKETQYF.

The V call is TRBV18, the J call TRBJ2-1, with 8 bases fitting TRBD1. This CDR3 region has 16 residues. J was trimmed by 2 bases and V by 0 bases; bases with no gene match: 3. Germline CDR1 and CDR2: KGHSH and LQKENI. The CDR3 protein is CASSPPSGGAYNEQFF. For the CDR3, the DNA is TGTGCCAGCTCACCACCGTCAGGGGGCGCCTACAATGAGCAGTTCTTC.

This clone was found a few times. The chain uses TRBV7-2 and TRBJ1-1; D perhaps matches TRBD1 (6 bases). Trimming shortened V by 4 bases and J by 1 base, and 10 bases separated the two germline ends. CDR3 size: 14 residues. Germline assignment: CDR1 SGHTA and CDR2 FQGNSA. For the CDR3, the DNA is TGTGCCAGCAGCTCATCGACAGGGAACACTGAAGCTTTCTTT. Translating it yields CASSSSTGNTEAFF.

This chain links TRBV29-1 with TRBJ2-7, with 7 bases identical to TRBD1. CDR1 SQVTM and CDR2 ANQGSEA come from the germline V gene. This CDR3 has 12 residues. V was clipped by 7 bases and J by 5 bases; unmatched bases: 8. The CDR3 loop reads CSAGTGDNEQYF. Here the CDR3 DNA reads TGCAGCGCCGGAACAGGGGACAACGAGCAGTACTTC.

The rearrangement links TRBV19 to TRBJ1-4, with D maybe TRBD1 (6 bases). This CDR3 has 14 residues. Germline V CDR1 and CDR2: LNHDA, SQIVND (reference sequence). Trimming took off 7 bases at V and 13 bases at J, with 22 bases between the two ends. CDR3 in amino acids: CASTMGDITSTLFF. In nucleotides, the CDR3 is TGTGCCAGTACCATGGGGGACATCACATCGACACTGTTTTTT.